The source of this TCR beta chain is a study of human T cells and chemical hapten exposure. Across the whole study: Upper back patch tests used 0.01% DPC, scored after 6 days.

This CDR3 is 14 amino acids long. The V gene lost 2 bases and the J gene lost 4 bases, with 12 bases spanning the gap. Germline CDR1 and CDR2: SNHLY and FYNNEI. This clonotype was observed a handful of times. The antigen remains undetermined. As handled by the study authors: TCR counts had a median of about 94,000 per sample and spanned roughly 20,000 to 690,600. Each CDR3 protein is one row after TCRdb ran MiXCR on the RACE reads. It is TCRdb's table, rather than the study itself, that gives the V and J calls and clone size. The repertoire has about 69,000 distinct CDR3 sequences, 10% of them found once; the top ten carry approximately 7%. This sample's time point: patch test 2, 6 weeks after DPC sensitization. Stated treatment: therapeutic diphenylcyclopropenone sensitization with weekly scalp DPC. Those who donated were patients with alopecia, 18 to 70 years of age, and suitable for DPC. Broader study findings: TCRs exceeding 1 in 1000 frequency stayed unchanged with DPC sensitization.

The chain employs TRBV2 and TRBJ2-7; possibly TRBD1 for D (5 bases). The TCR originated in a woman aged 50 to 60 with alopecia areata. Some clones in this sample may be carry-over from other donors' samples. Sequenced here: whole blood, sampled in connection with sensitization to the hapten diphenylcyclopropenone (DPC). The CDR3 loop reads CASSELGQGYEQYF. Here the CDR3 DNA reads TGTGCCAGCAGTGAATTGGGGCAGGGTTACGAGCAGTACTTC.